One sample yielded the 30 T cell receptor beta chains listed below, sequenced in a study of T cell changes during pregnancy in multiple sclerosis. Profiled with immunoSEQ multiplex PCR; TCRdb holds only in-frame clones, not every one. The sample contains some 60,000 clones, roughly 90% of which appear only once. Sequenced here: peripheral blood, sampled in the second trimester of pregnancy. These receptors came from a female donor in good health, enrolled as a control in a pregnancy study.

The V gene is TRBV19, the J gene TRBJ2-1; 8 nucleotides line up with TRBD2. The CDR3 totals 16 residues. Unmatched junction bases numbered 6, after V lost 5 bases and J lost 0 bases. Germline CDR1 LNHDA, CDR2 SQIVND (reference sequence). The CDR3 region is CASSRRGESSYNEQFF. CDR3 in DNA: TGTGCCAGTAGTCGGCGGGGGGAAAGCTCCTACAATGAGCAGTTCTTC.

This sequence joins TRBV6-5 and TRBJ1-2; TRBD1 agrees at 7 bases. V was pared by 6 bases and J by 8 bases, with 6 bases of the junction left unmatched. The length of the CDR3 is 12 residues. Germline V CDR1 and CDR2: MNHEY, SVGAGI. The CDR3 spells CASRLQGDGYTF. In DNA form, the CDR3 reads TGTGCCAGCAGACTGCAGGGGGACGGCTACACCTTC.

The chain links TRBV6-4 to TRBJ2-3; 9 bases fit TRBD2. Germline V gives CDR1 MRHNA, CDR2 SNTAGT. The CDR3 covers 14 residues. The ends lost 4 bases at V and 1 base at J; junction bases unmatched: 0. The CDR3, as DNA: TGTGCCAGCAGTGGGACTAGCGGCACAGATACGCAGTATTTT. It encodes CASSGTSGTDTQYF.

The chain couples TRBV20-1 to TRBJ2-1, with 7 bases that match TRBD2. Germline loops: CDR1 DFQATT, CDR2 SNEGSKA (reference sequence). The CDR3 is 10 residues long. V shed 5 bases and J 12 bases; nucleotides not matched to a gene: 4. The CDR3 spells CSASREGQFF. DNA for the CDR3: TGCAGTGCTTCCAGGGAGGGGCAGTTCTTC.

This chain connects TRBV10-3 to TRBJ2-1; the match to TRBD2 covers 11 bases. The CDR3 length is 15 residues. The germline CDR1 and CDR2 sequences are ENHRY and SYGVKD. The junction had 9 bases not matched to a gene; V was cut back by 8 bases and J by 6 bases. The CDR3 DNA sequence: TGTGCCATCGGGTTAGCGGGAGGGCCGGTCAATGAGCAGTTCTTC. It is translated as CAIGLAGGPVNEQFF.

In this sample, this clone turned up a few times. The chain carries TRBV29-1 and TRBJ1-1, with D unresolved. Germline V gene sequence: CDR1 SQVTM, CDR2 ANQGSEA. The CDR3 has 12 amino acids. Deletions cut 6 bases from V and 0 bases from J, with 8 bases between. CDR3 sequence reads: CSVDWVNTEAFF. CDR3 coding DNA: TGCAGCGTCGACTGGGTGAACACTGAAGCTTTCTTT.

The chain employs TRBV6-5 and TRBJ1-4, with D unclear. The CDR3 length is 15 residues. CDR1 is MNHEY, CDR2 SVGAGI, per germline. V lost 1 base and J 0 bases, leaving 6 bases between the germline ends. CDR3 DNA: TGTGCCAGCAGTTACTGGGCAGCAACTAATGAAAAACTGTTTTTT. Translated, it gives CASSYWAATNEKLFF.

V gene TRBV11-2 combines with J gene TRBJ2-2; a possible D gene is TRBD2 (5 bases). The CDR3 loop spans 14 amino acids. The germline gives CDR1 SGHAT, CDR2 FQNNGV. V lost 10 bases and J lost 1, with 13 bases in between. The CDR3 reads CAIRPRENTGELFF. CDR3 DNA sequence: TGTGCCATCAGGCCGAGGGAGAACACCGGGGAGCTGTTTTTT.

The DNA of the CDR3 is TGTGCCAGCAGCGGACTAGCGGGAGCGGCAGATACGCAGTATTTT. The encoded protein is CASSGLAGAADTQYF. The chain couples TRBV7-9 to TRBJ2-3, with 13 positions matching TRBD2. The J segment lost 4 bases and the V segment lost 5 bases, leaving 3 bases of the junction unmatched. The CDR3 runs 15 residues. Germline V gene lookup returns CDR1 SEHNR and CDR2 FQNEAQ (reference sequence). The whole variable domain, filled in from reference TRBV7-9 and TRBJ2-3, reads DTGVSQNPRHKITKRGQNVTFRCDPISEHNRLYWYRQTLGQGPEFLTYFQNEAQLEKSRLLSDRFSAERPKGSFSTLEIQRTEQGDSAMYLCASSGLAGAADTQYFGPGTRLTVL.

J is TRBJ2-1 and V is TRBV27, with 8 bases lining up with TRBD1. Germline-derived CDR1 and CDR2 are MNHEY and SMNVEV (reference sequence). The CDR3 runs 14 residues. V lost 5 bases to trimming and J lost 6 bases; unmatched junction nucleotides: 6. Here the CDR3 DNA reads TGTGCCAGCAGTGGGCAGGGGGCCGTCAATGAGCAGTTCTTC. It specifies CASSGQGAVNEQFF.

This chain uses TRBV9 with TRBJ2-3, with 8 bases that match TRBD1. V gave up 0 bases and J gave up 0 bases; unmatched junction bases: 0. The CDR3 sequence is 15 residues long. CDR1 is SGDLS, CDR2 YYNGEE, per germline. The CDR3 here is CASSVGDRSTDTQYF. CDR3 in DNA: TGTGCCAGCAGCGTAGGGGACAGGAGCACAGATACGCAGTATTTT.

The chain links TRBV19 to TRBJ2-7, with TRBD1 as a possible D gene (6 bases). V dropped 6 bases and J dropped 5 bases, with 14 bases sitting between them. CDR1 and CDR2 from the germline V gene are LNHDA and SQIVND (reference sequence). The CDR3 sequence is 13 residues long. CDR3 in amino acids: CASRSQGKDEQYF. DNA of the CDR3: TGTGCCAGTAGGAGTCAGGGGAAGGACGAGCAGTACTTC.

The rearrangement uses TRBV6-6 and TRBJ2-7; 12 positions match TRBD2. Germline trimming cut 0 bases from V and 4 bases from J; bases unmatched to any gene: 1. The CDR3 is 15 residues long. Germline CDR1 and CDR2: MNHNY and SVGAGI (reference sequence). The CDR3 spells CASSYSTSGGYEQYF. The CDR3 coding sequence is TGTGCCAGCAGTTACTCGACTAGCGGGGGTTACGAGCAGTACTTC.

The V gene is TRBV9, the J gene TRBJ1-4; D remains ambiguous. With 4 bases removed from V and 10 bases from J, the gap between germline ends came to 20 bases. The CDR3 covers 15 residues. Germline V lookup: CDR1 SGDLS, CDR2 YYNGEE. The CDR3 reads CASSPQVSDRRKLFF. The CDR3 DNA sequence: TGTGCCAGCAGCCCCCAGGTGTCCGATCGTCGAAAACTGTTTTTT.

The chain combines TRBV15 with TRBJ2-5, with D maybe TRBD2 (6 bases). The CDR3 totals 14 residues. Germline lookup yields CDR1 LNHNV and CDR2 YYDKDF (reference sequence). V lost 5 bases to trimming and J lost 0 bases, with 10 bases between them. CDR3 amino acids: CATSVWGDQETQYF. The CDR3 bases are TGTGCCACCAGCGTGTGGGGGGACCAAGAGACCCAGTACTTC.

The chain combines TRBV7-6 with TRBJ2-1, with TRBD1 matching over 9 bases. The J segment lost 0 bases and the V segment lost 3 bases, leaving 12 bases of the junction unmatched. CDR1 and CDR2 (germline): SGHVS, FNYEAQ. The CDR3 loop spans 19 amino acids. In DNA, the CDR3 is TGTGCCAGCAGCTTCTTAGGGGGGACAGGGCTGAGCTCCTACAATGAGCAGTTCTTC. Encoded protein: CASSFLGGTGLSSYNEQFF.

The V call is TRBV28, the J call TRBJ2-2; D unclear. Germline values: CDR1 MDHEN, CDR2 SYDVKM. V shed 2 bases and J shed 1 base, with 5 bases lying between them. The CDR3 contains 14 residues. The CDR3 loop is CASSLGQNTGELFF. Here the CDR3 DNA reads TGTGCCAGCAGTTTAGGCCAGAACACCGGGGAGCTGTTTTTT.

This chain connects TRBV28 to TRBJ2-7; D gene unclear. The CDR3 sequence is 13 residues long. CDR1 is MDHEN and CDR2 is SYDVKM in the germline V gene. The V end lost 5 bases, the J end lost 7 bases, and 15 bases lay between the germline ends. CDR3 in amino acids: CASSPPPGWEQYF. The CDR3 nucleotides are TGTGCCAGCAGTCCCCCCCCGGGTTGGGAGCAGTACTTC. Full variable domain (remainder filled in from reference TRBV28 and TRBJ2-7): DVKVTQSSRYLVKRTGEKVFLECVQDMDHENMFWYRQDPGLGLRLIYFSYDVKMKEKGDIPEGYSVSREKKERFSLILESASTNQTSMYLCASSPPPGWEQYFGPGTRLTVT.

The V call is TRBV18, the J call TRBJ1-1; D is possibly TRBD1 (6 bases). The V and J ends lost 5 bases and 5 bases respectively, with 15 bases between them. Germline CDR1 KGHSH, CDR2 LQKENI. The CDR3 totals 14 residues. The DNA for the CDR3 is TGTGCCAGCTCAATTCTGGGGGCAGGAACTGAAGCTTTCTTT. Encoded protein: CASSILGAGTEAFF.

The V call is TRBV7-9, the J call TRBJ2-7; TRBD2 matches at 11 bases. Germline V gene data show CDR1 as SEHNR and CDR2 as FQNEAQ (reference sequence). The CDR3 runs to 16 residues. V lost 5 bases and J lost 1; bases outside the gene matches: 7. The chain's CDR3 is CASSAGLAGPSYEQYF. The CDR3 nucleotides read TGTGCCAGCAGCGCCGGACTAGCGGGCCCTTCCTACGAGCAGTACTTC.

The chain has TRBV9 and TRBJ2-1; no firm D call. V lost 4 bases and J lost 0, with 11 bases in between. The CDR3 runs 15 residues. CDR1 is SGDLS, CDR2 YYNGEE, per germline. The CDR3 protein is CASSLDLASYNEQFF. CDR3 DNA: TGTGCCAGCAGCCTAGATCTGGCCTCCTACAATGAGCAGTTCTTC.

The chain carries TRBV6-5 and TRBJ1-1; D is ambiguous. The CDR3 is 16 amino acids. V gave up 0 bases and J gave up 1 base, with 12 bases separating them. Per the germline V gene, CDR1 is MNHEY and CDR2 is SVGAGI. Here the CDR3 reads CASSYSINSQNTEAFF. CDR3 coding DNA: TGTGCCAGCAGTTACTCGATAAACAGCCAGAACACTGAAGCTTTCTTT.

This clone was seen a single time. The chain joins TRBV6-5 to TRBJ1-6; TRBD1 aligns across 11 bases. The CDR3 is 15 amino acids. Germline V lookup: CDR1 MNHEY, CDR2 SVGAGI. V gave up 6 bases and J gave up 10 bases; unmatched junction bases: 8. The CDR3 sequence: CASRPGQGVWSPLHF. CDR3 DNA: TGTGCCAGCAGACCGGGACAGGGGGTCTGGTCACCCCTCCACTTT.

The chain employs TRBV5-1 and TRBJ2-5, with TRBD2 as a possible D gene (5 bases). The ends were cut back, 4 bases at V and 5 bases at J, with 15 bases in the middle. Germline V gene lookup returns CDR1 SGHRS and CDR2 YFSETQ. The CDR3 has 14 residues. DNA of the CDR3: TGCGCCAGCAGCCGGGCGGCCAGCGGCGAGACCCAGTACTTC. This gives the protein CASSRAASGETQYF.

This clone was detected only a few times. V usage is TRBV7-9 and J usage is TRBJ2-1; D is undetermined. The CDR3 covers 15 residues. V was trimmed by 8 bases and J by 0 bases, leaving 14 bases between them. CDR1 and CDR2 from the germline V gene are SEHNR and FQNEAQ (reference sequence). The CDR3 protein is CASVLEVGSYNEQFF. The CDR3 DNA reads TGTGCCAGCGTCCTTGAGGTGGGCTCCTACAATGAGCAGTTCTTC.

The chain links TRBV6-6 to TRBJ2-3; tentatively, D is TRBD2 (5 bases). V lost 6 bases, J lost 4 bases, and 17 bases lay in between. The CDR3 extends over 15 amino acids. CDR1 and CDR2 from the germline V gene are MNHNY and SVGAGI (reference sequence). The CDR3 spells CASSPRGTGADTQYF. The CDR3 coding sequence is TGTGCCAGCAGCCCACGCGGAACCGGGGCAGATACGCAGTATTTT.

The J gene is TRBJ2-3, the V gene TRBV19, with 11 positions matching TRBD1. Germline values: CDR1 LNHDA, CDR2 SQIVND (reference sequence). This CDR3 is built from 14 residues. Germline trimming cut 6 bases from V and 6 bases from J; bases unmatched to any gene: 5. CDR3 nucleotides: TGTGCCAGTAGGAGGACAGGGGGCGCGGATACGCAGTATTTT. It encodes CASRRTGGADTQYF. Filled out from reference TRBV19 and TRBJ2-3, the complete variable domain reads DGGITQSPKYLFRKEGQNVTLSCEQNLNHDAMYWYRQDPGQGLRLIYYSQIVNDFQKGDIAEGYSVSREKKESFPLTVTSAQKNPTAFYLCASRRTGGADTQYFGPGTRLTVL.

The chain recombines TRBV7-2 with TRBJ2-2; 7 positions agree with TRBD2. There are 15 residues in the CDR3. CDR1 and CDR2 (germline): SGHTA, FQGNSA. With V trimmed by 6 bases and J by 0 bases, 4 bases remained unmatched. CDR3 bases: TGTGCCAGCAGGCGCGGGGGAACGAACACCGGGGAGCTGTTTTTT. Its protein is CASRRGGTNTGELFF.

The chain has TRBV7-2 and TRBJ2-5; TRBD1 aligns across 8 bases. The V segment lost 4 bases and the J segment 6 bases; nucleotides outside the gene matches: 10. CDR3 length: 15 residues. CDR1 SGHTA and CDR2 FQGNSA come from the germline V gene. CDR3 nucleotides: TGTGCCAGCAGCTCGGAGACAGGGGAGGTAAAGACCCAGTACTTC. Its protein is CASSSETGEVKTQYF.

The gene calls are TRBV7-2 and TRBJ2-7, with D maybe TRBD1 (6 bases). The CDR3 is 17 amino acids. Germline V gene data show CDR1 as SGHTA and CDR2 as FQGNSA. With 2 bases removed from V and 0 bases from J, the gap between germline ends came to 17 bases. The CDR3 reads CASSLPTRGYSSYEQYF. CDR3 DNA: TGTGCCAGCAGCTTACCGACGAGGGGGTACAGCTCCTACGAGCAGTACTTC.